These 21 T cell receptor beta chains were sequenced from one sample in a study of CDR3 diversity in severe acne. TCRdb ran MiXCR on the PCR reads and lists one entry per CDR3 protein. The sample includes about 76,000 distinct CDR3 sequences, approximately 51% seen only once; the top ten take 14%. Source material: blood. These TCRs come from a male donor in good health, without acne.

This clonotype was counted a few times. The J gene is TRBJ1-6, the V gene TRBV27; 7 nucleotides match TRBD1. The germline CDR1 and CDR2 sequences are MNHEY and SMNVEV (reference sequence). The CDR3 runs to 15 residues. Unmatched junction bases numbered 13, after V lost 6 bases and J lost 11 bases. CDR3 sequence (DNA): TGTGCCAGCAGAGCTCGGACAGGACCCAACGCACCCCTCCACTTT. Translation gives CASRARTGPNAPLHF.

The chain is built from TRBV20-1 and TRBJ1-2, with D perhaps matching TRBD1 (6 bases). There are 13 residues in the CDR3. Deletions cut 6 bases from V and 7 bases from J, with 18 bases between. The germline gives CDR1 DFQATT, CDR2 SNEGSKA (reference sequence). CDR3 in amino acids: CSATRGRGGGYTF. DNA for the CDR3: TGCAGTGCAACCCGGGGGCGGGGCGGTGGCTACACCTTC.

This chain links TRBV29-1 with TRBJ2-5; D perhaps matches TRBD2 (5 bases). V was trimmed by 5 bases and J by 5 bases, leaving 15 bases between them. This CDR3 is 13 amino acids long. CDR1 is SQVTM and CDR2 is ANQGSEA in the germline V gene. The CDR3 reads CSVSSRGLETQYF. For the CDR3, the DNA is TGCAGCGTTTCGAGCCGAGGGCTCGAGACCCAGTACTTC. Looking up the rest from reference TRBV29-1 and TRBJ2-5 gives the full variable domain: SAVISQKPSRDICQRGTSLTIQCQVDSQVTMMFWYRQQPGQSLTLIATANQGSEATYESGFVIDKFPISRPNLTFSTLTVSNMSPEDSSIYLCSVSSRGLETQYFGPGTRLLVL.

This clonotype occurred a few times. This chain links TRBV2 with TRBJ1-1; no reliable D call. The ends were cut back, 5 bases at V and 0 bases at J, with 7 bases in the middle. The germline CDR1 and CDR2 sequences are SNHLY and FYNNEI. CDR3 length: 13 amino acids. Here the CDR3 reads CASSLQLNTEAFF. CDR3 DNA sequence: TGTGCCAGCAGTTTACAGTTGAACACTGAAGCTTTCTTT.

This chain links TRBV29-1 with TRBJ1-5; D may be TRBD1 (5 bases). Germline assignment: CDR1 SQVTM and CDR2 ANQGSEA. CDR3 length: 10 amino acids. The V end was cut by 7 bases, the J end by 5 bases, with 6 bases between. The CDR3 region has the DNA TGCAGCGGAGGGGATCAGCCCCAGCATTTT. Its protein is CSGGDQPQHF. The complete variable domain, with remaining parts taken from reference TRBV29-1 and TRBJ1-5, reads SAVISQKPSRDICQRGTSLTIQCQVDSQVTMMFWYRQQPGQSLTLIATANQGSEATYESGFVIDKFPISRPNLTFSTLTVSNMSPEDSSIYLCSGGDQPQHFGDGTRLSIL.

The J gene is TRBJ2-7, the V gene TRBV7-6; D is possibly TRBD1 (7 bases). The germline V gene has CDR1 SGHVS and CDR2 FNYEAQ. The CDR3 is 14 residues long. With 8 bases removed from V and 5 bases from J, the gap between germline ends came to 19 bases. The CDR3 spells CASSPGDSQNEQYF. The CDR3 DNA is TGTGCCAGCTCACCGGGGGACAGCCAGAACGAGCAGTACTTC.

The rearrangement uses TRBV7-9 and TRBJ1-3; D is undetermined. Per germline, CDR1 SEHNR and CDR2 FQNEAQ (reference sequence). The CDR3 is 15 residues long. V was pared by 5 bases and J by 4 bases, with 15 bases between. The DNA for the CDR3 is TGTGCCAGCAGCCAACCGACGGGAGAGGGAAACACCATATATTTT. Protein: CASSQPTGEGNTIYF.

The chain links TRBV7-3 to TRBJ2-3; 14 bases are a match to TRBD2. The CDR3 covers 18 residues. Trimming removed 4 bases from V and 1 base from J; junction bases left unmatched: 7. Germline CDR1 SGHTA, CDR2 FQGTGA. The CDR3 region has the DNA TGTGCCAGCAGCTCTTCGGTGACTAGCGGGGGGGGCACAGATACGCAGTATTTT. The encoded protein is CASSSSVTSGGGTDTQYF.

This clonotype showed up many times. V usage is TRBV7-2 and J usage is TRBJ1-2, with 7 bases that match TRBD1. The CDR3 consists of 14 residues. CDR1 is SGHTA and CDR2 is FQGNSA in the germline V gene. Germline trimming cut 2 bases from V and 4 bases from J; bases unmatched to any gene: 4. DNA for the CDR3: TGTGCCAGCAGCTTAAAGGCAGGGGGCTATGGCTACACCTTC. It is translated as CASSLKAGGYGYTF.

V gene TRBV29-1 combines with J gene TRBJ2-5; a weak D match, TRBD2 (7 bases). This CDR3 is built from 12 residues. The germline CDR1 and CDR2 sequences are SQVTM and ANQGSEA. V lost 4 bases, J lost 5 bases, and 11 bases lay in between. Written as DNA, the CDR3 is TGCAGCGTTGGGGGGCGGGGGGAGACCCAGTACTTC. Amino acids: CSVGGRGETQYF.

This clonotype was detected ten times or more. The chain's CDR3 is CASSLVPETQYF. In DNA, the CDR3 is TGCGCCAGCAGCTTGGTTCCCGAGACCCAGTACTTC. This rearrangement joins TRBV5-1 to TRBJ2-5; D ambiguous. V dropped 0 bases and J dropped 5 bases, with 5 bases sitting between them. The CDR3 has 12 amino acids. The V gene's germline CDR1 is SGHRS and CDR2 YFSETQ.

CDR3 loop: CSVGGQGAGGANVLTF. DNA for the CDR3: TGCAGCGTGGGGGGGCAGGGGGCTGGAGGGGCCAACGTCCTGACTTTC. The chain uses TRBV29-1 and TRBJ2-6, with D perhaps matching TRBD1 (8 bases). V was trimmed by 6 bases and J by 4 bases, leaving 19 bases between them. CDR1 and CDR2 (germline): SQVTM, ANQGSEA. This CDR3 comprises 16 residues.

The chain links TRBV7-6 to TRBJ2-5; TRBD1 aligns across 11 bases. V lost 3 bases and J lost 6; bases outside the gene matches: 3. Germline CDR1 SGHVS, CDR2 FNYEAQ. The CDR3 totals 14 residues. DNA of the CDR3: TGTGCCAGCAGCTTCGGGACAGGGGGAAAGACCCAGTACTTC. Its protein product is CASSFGTGGKTQYF.

The chain carries TRBV10-2 and TRBJ1-1; D ambiguous. Deletions cut 2 bases from V and 5 bases from J, with 21 bases between. The CDR3 spans 17 residues. Looked up from germline, CDR1 is WSHSY and CDR2 is SAAADI. The CDR3 DNA sequence: TGCGCCAGCAGTGAGGACGTGGAATTCACCTCGATGACTGAAGCTTTCTTT. This translates into CASSEDVEFTSMTEAFF.

The chain couples TRBV5-1 to TRBJ2-5; unclear D gene. V lost 0 bases to trimming and J lost 11 bases, with 14 bases between them. CDR3 length: 13 amino acids. Germline V gives CDR1 SGHRS, CDR2 YFSETQ. CDR3 residues: CASSLGSTDTQYF. CDR3 DNA: TGCGCCAGCAGCTTGGGGTCTACAGATACGCAGTACTTC.

This clonotype was seen repeatedly, ten times or more. The chain couples TRBV7-9 to TRBJ1-1, with D possibly TRBD1 on 6 matching bases. With 1 base removed from V and 4 bases from J, the gap between germline ends came to 10 bases. The CDR3 is made up of 14 amino acids. Germline assignment: CDR1 SEHNR and CDR2 FQNEAQ (reference sequence). The DNA of the CDR3 is TGTGCCAGCAGCTTAGGGGGGGCGGCCACTGAAGCTTTCTTT. Its protein product is CASSLGGAATEAFF. Complete variable domain (other parts from reference TRBV7-9 and TRBJ1-1): DTGVSQNPRHKITKRGQNVTFRCDPISEHNRLYWYRQTLGQGPEFLTYFQNEAQLEKSRLLSDRFSAERPKGSFSTLEIQRTEQGDSAMYLCASSLGGAATEAFFGQGTRLTVV.

This clonotype was counted ten times or more. The rearrangement links TRBV7-6 to TRBJ2-7, with D hard to call. The V and J ends lost 5 bases and 7 bases respectively, with 9 bases between them. The CDR3 is 11 amino acids. Germline values: CDR1 SGHVS, CDR2 FNYEAQ. This CDR3 is CASSAQGEQYF. For the CDR3, the DNA is TGTGCCAGCAGCGCCCAAGGAGAGCAGTACTTC.

V is TRBV5-1 and J is TRBJ2-1; 9 bases map to TRBD1. The CDR3 consists of 16 residues. V trimming: 4 bases; J trimming: 0 bases; junction bases outside the gene matches: 5. Germline V gene sequence: CDR1 SGHRS, CDR2 YFSETQ. CDR3 coding DNA: TGCGCCAGCAGCCCCGGGACAGGGAGCTCCTACAATGAGCAGTTCTTC. It is translated as CASSPGTGSSYNEQFF. Variable domain in full (rest from reference TRBV5-1 and TRBJ2-1): KAGVTQTPRYLIKTRGQQVTLSCSPISGHRSVSWYQQTPGQGLQFLFEYFSETQRNKGNFPGRFSGRQFSNSRSEMNVSTLELGDSALYLCASSPGTGSSYNEQFFGPGTRLTVL.

The rearrangement links TRBV6-6 to TRBJ1-3; unclear D gene. The CDR3 consists of 18 residues. CDR1 is MNHNY and CDR2 is SVGAGI in the germline V gene (reference sequence). V gave up 0 bases and J gave up 0 bases, with 15 bases separating them. The CDR3 region is CASSYSRGRGSSGNTIYF. The CDR3 DNA sequence: TGTGCCAGCAGTTACTCGCGCGGACGAGGCAGCTCTGGAAACACCATATATTTT.

This chain joins TRBV19 and TRBJ1-1, with no clear D. The germline gives CDR1 LNHDA, CDR2 SQIVND (reference sequence). The CDR3 sequence is 10 residues long. V was trimmed by 8 bases and J by 8 bases, leaving 9 bases between them. In DNA form, the CDR3 reads TGTGCCAGTGGCACGGGAGAAGCTTTCTTT. Translation gives CASGTGEAFF.

V is TRBV20-1 and J is TRBJ1-3, with D perhaps matching TRBD1 (6 bases). Trimming took 0 bases from V and 1 from J, leaving 10 bases between them. CDR3 length: 15 amino acids. Looked up from germline, CDR1 is DFQATT and CDR2 is SNEGSKA (reference sequence). In DNA, the CDR3 is TGCAGTGCTAGAGACACGGGGGCGTCTGGAAACACCATATATTTT. Protein product: CSARDTGASGNTIYF.